The 6 T cell receptor beta chains below were found in one sample sequenced in a study of blood T cells in healthy people across ages. It was with a sample-barcoded 5' primer and a J-beta primer mix that a second PCR of about 7 to 12 cycles was run. TCRdb ran MiXCR on the 5' RACE reads and lists one entry per CDR3 protein. The sample lists hundreds of thousands of distinct CDR3 sequences, around 36% occurring once. Sequenced input: blood. The receptors here all came from a man between 18 and 29 years old in good health.

This clonotype was counted only a few times. J is TRBJ2-7 and V is TRBV20-1; 7 bases line up with TRBD2. Germline CDR1 is DFQATT and CDR2 is SNEGSKA (reference sequence). Trimming removed 0 bases from V and 7 bases from J; junction bases left unmatched: 6. The CDR3 is 13 residues long. The CDR3 sequence: CSARDPTSNEQYF. For the CDR3, the DNA is TGCAGTGCTAGAGACCCGACTAGCAATGAGCAGTACTTC.

The rearrangement joins TRBV12-3 or TRBV12-4 to TRBJ1-1, with TRBD1 matching 8 bases. This CDR3 is 15 amino acids long. The V gene end was trimmed by 6 bases and the J gene end by 1 base; junction bases not matched to a gene: 7. Here the CDR3 DNA reads TGTGCCAGCAGCTCGACAGGGGCGGGGAACACTGAAGCTTTCTTT. Protein sequence: CASSSTGAGNTEAFF.

The chain employs TRBV4-3 and TRBJ2-2, with 9 bases aligning to TRBD2. Trimming at V came to 5 bases and at J to 0 bases, leaving 4 bases not matched to a gene. There are 16 residues in the CDR3. Germline V gives CDR1 LGHNA, CDR2 YSLEER. This chain's CDR3 is CASSVASGANTGELFF. The CDR3 nucleotides read TGCGCCAGCAGCGTAGCTAGCGGGGCGAACACCGGGGAGCTGTTTTTT.

The chain links TRBV7-2 to TRBJ1-2; 7 bases are shared with TRBD1. This CDR3 region has 14 residues. Germline V gene lookup returns CDR1 SGHTA and CDR2 FQGNSA. J lost 5 bases, V lost 6 bases, and 9 bases had no gene match. The CDR3 DNA reads as TGTGCCAGCAGGAGGACAGGCTCCTCATATGGCTACACCTTC. Translated, it gives CASRRTGSSYGYTF.

The table lists this clonotype with many counts. The chain uses TRBV20-1 and TRBJ2-5; possibly TRBD2 for D (5 bases). The CDR3 covers 14 residues. Germline loops: CDR1 DFQATT, CDR2 SNEGSKA (reference sequence). The V and J ends lost 3 bases and 5 bases respectively, with 16 bases between them. CDR3 protein: CSASQNLREETQYF. The CDR3, as DNA: TGCAGTGCTAGTCAGAACCTAAGGGAGGAGACCCAGTACTTC.

This clonotype was seen just once. The chain is built from TRBV6-1 and TRBJ2-5, with D perhaps TRBD2 (7 bases). CDR1 is MNHNS, CDR2 SASEGT, per germline. V lost 10 bases and J lost 9, with 18 bases in between. The CDR3 loop spans 12 amino acids. CDR3 region: CATSGGGRAQYF. The DNA for the CDR3 is TGTGCCACCTCGGGCGGGGGCAGGGCCCAGTACTTC.